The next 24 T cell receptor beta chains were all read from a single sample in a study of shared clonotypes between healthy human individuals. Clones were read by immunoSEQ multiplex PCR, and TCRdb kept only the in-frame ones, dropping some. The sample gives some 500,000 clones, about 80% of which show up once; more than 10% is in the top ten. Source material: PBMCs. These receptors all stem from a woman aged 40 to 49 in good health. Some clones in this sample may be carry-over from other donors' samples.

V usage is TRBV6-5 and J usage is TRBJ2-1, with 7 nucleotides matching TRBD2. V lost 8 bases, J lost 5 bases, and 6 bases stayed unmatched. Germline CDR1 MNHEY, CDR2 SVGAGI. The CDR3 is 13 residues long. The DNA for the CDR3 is TGTGCCAGCCGCTCTAGCGGAAACAATGAGCAGTTCTTC. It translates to CASRSSGNNEQFF.

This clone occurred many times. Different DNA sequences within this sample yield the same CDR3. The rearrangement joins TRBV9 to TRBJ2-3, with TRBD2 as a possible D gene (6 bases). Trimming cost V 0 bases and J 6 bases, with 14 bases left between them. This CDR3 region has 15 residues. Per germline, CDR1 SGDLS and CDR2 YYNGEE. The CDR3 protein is CASSVEGLAFDTQYF. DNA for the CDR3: TGTGCCAGCAGCGTAGAGGGGCTAGCGTTCGATACGCAGTATTTT.

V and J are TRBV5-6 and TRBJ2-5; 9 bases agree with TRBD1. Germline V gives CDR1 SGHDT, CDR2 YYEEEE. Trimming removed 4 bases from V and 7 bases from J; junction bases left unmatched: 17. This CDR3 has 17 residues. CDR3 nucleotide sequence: TGTGCCAGCAGCGCGGACAGGGGTGGGGAGCGTGCACGGACCCAGTACTTC. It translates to CASSADRGGERARTQYF.

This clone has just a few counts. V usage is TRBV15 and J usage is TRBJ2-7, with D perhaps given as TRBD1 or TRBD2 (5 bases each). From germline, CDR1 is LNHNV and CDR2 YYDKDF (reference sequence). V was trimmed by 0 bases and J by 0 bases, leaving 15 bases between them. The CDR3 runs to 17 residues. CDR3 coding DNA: TGTGCCACCAGCAGAGATCAAGGGACCGTGCGCTCCTACGAGCAGTACTTC. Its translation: CATSRDQGTVRSYEQYF.

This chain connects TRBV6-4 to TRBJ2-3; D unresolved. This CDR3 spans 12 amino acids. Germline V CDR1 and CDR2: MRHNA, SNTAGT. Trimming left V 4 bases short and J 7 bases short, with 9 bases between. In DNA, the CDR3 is TGTGCCAGCAGTGCAGACTTCTATACGCAGTATTTT. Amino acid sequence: CASSADFYTQYF.

CDR3 sequence reads: CSVGTTDTQYF. The CDR3 DNA reads TGCAGCGTTGGGACCACAGATACGCAGTATTTT. The V call is TRBV29-1, the J call TRBJ2-3, with no clear D. From germline, CDR1 is SQVTM and CDR2 ANQGSEA. V was pared by 4 bases and J by 2 bases, with 4 bases between. This CDR3 region has 11 residues.

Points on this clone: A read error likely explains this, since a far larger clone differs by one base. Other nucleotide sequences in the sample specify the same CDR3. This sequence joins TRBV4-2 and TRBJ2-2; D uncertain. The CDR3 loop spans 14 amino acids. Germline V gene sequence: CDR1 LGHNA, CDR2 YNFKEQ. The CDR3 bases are TGTGCCAGCAGTCAAGGGCTGGAAACCGGGGAGCTGTTTTTT. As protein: CASSQGLETGELFF.

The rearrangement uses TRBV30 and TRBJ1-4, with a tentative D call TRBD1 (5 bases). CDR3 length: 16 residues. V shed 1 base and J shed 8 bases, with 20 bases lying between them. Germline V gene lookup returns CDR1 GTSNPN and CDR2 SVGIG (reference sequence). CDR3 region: CAWSAYITGVGEKLFF. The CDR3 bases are TGTGCCTGGAGTGCATATATCACAGGAGTTGGCGAAAAACTGTTTTTT.

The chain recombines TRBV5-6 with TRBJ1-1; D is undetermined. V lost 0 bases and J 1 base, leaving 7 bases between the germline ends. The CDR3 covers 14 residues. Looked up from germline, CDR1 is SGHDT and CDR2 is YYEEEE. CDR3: CASSLGPGNTEAFF. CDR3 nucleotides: TGTGCCAGCAGCTTGGGTCCGGGGAACACTGAAGCTTTCTTT. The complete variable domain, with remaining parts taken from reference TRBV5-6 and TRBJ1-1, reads DAGVTQSPTHLIKTRGQQVTLRCSPKSGHDTVSWYQQALGQGPQFIFQYYEEEERQRGNFPDRFSGHQFPNYSSELNVNALLLGDSALYLCASSLGPGNTEAFFGQGTRLTVV.

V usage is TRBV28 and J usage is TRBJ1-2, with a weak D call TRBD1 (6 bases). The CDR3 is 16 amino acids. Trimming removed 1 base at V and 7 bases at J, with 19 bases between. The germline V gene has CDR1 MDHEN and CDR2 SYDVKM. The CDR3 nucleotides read TGTGCCAGCAGTTTATACTCGGGGGGGCATCGAGGTGGCTACACCTTC. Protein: CASSLYSGGHRGGYTF.

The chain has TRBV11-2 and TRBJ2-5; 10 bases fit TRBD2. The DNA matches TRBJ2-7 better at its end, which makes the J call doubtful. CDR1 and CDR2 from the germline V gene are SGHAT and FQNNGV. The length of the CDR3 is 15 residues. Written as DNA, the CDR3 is TGTGCCAGCAGCTTAGCTAGCGGGAGCCCCTACGAGCAGTACTTC. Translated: CASSLASGSPYEQYF.

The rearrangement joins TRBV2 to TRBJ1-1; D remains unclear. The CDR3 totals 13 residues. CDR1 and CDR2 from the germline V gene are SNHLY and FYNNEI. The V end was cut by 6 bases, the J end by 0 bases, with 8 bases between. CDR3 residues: CASSVDVNTEAFF. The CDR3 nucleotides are TGTGCCAGCAGCGTAGACGTGAACACTGAAGCTTTCTTT.

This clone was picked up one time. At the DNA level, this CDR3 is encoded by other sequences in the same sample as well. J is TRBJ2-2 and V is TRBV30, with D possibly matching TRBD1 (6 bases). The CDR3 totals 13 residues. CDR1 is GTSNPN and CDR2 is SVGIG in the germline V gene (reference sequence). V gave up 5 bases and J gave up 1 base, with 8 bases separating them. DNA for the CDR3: TGTGCCTGGGGACAGAGGAACACCGGGGAGCTGTTTTTT. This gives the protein CAWGQRNTGELFF. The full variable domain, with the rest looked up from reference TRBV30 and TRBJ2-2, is SQTIHQWPATLVQPVGSPLSLECTVEGTSNPNLYWYRQAAGRGLQLLFYSVGIGQISSEVPQNLSASRPQDRQFILSSKKLLLSDSGFYLCAWGQRNTGELFFGEGSRLTVL.

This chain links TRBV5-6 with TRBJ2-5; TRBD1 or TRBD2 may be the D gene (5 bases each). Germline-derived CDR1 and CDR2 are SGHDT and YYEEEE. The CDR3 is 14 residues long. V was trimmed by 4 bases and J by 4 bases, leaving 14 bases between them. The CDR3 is CASSRGTWGETQYF. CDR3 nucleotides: TGTGCCAGCAGCAGAGGGACGTGGGGAGAGACCCAGTACTTC.

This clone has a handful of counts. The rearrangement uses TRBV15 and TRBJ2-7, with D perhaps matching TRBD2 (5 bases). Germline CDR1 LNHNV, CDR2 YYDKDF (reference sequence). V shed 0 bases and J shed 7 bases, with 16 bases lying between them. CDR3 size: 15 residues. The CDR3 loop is CATSRDLAGLAEQYF. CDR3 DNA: TGTGCCACCAGCAGAGATCTGGCAGGACTTGCTGAGCAGTACTTC.

The CDR3 protein is CASSEGGLAGQETQYF. The CDR3 DNA reads TGTGCCAGCAGTGAAGGTGGACTAGCGGGGCAAGAGACCCAGTACTTC. The rearrangement links TRBV25-1 to TRBJ2-5, with TRBD2 matching over 12 bases. Germline V gene data show CDR1 as MGHDK and CDR2 as SYGVNS. The CDR3 consists of 16 residues. Germline trimming cut 2 bases from V and 2 bases from J; bases unmatched to any gene: 3.

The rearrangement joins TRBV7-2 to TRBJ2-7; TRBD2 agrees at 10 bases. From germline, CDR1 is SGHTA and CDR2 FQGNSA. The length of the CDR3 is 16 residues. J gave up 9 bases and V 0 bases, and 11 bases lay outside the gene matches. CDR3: CASSLAPQREGHMQYF. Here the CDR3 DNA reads TGTGCCAGCAGCTTAGCCCCCCAGCGGGAGGGCCATATGCAGTACTTC.

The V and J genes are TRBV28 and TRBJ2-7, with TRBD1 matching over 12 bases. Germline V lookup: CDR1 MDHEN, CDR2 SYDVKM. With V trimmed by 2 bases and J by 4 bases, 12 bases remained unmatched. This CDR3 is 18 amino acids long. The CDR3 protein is CASSLSLGGTGGRYEQYF. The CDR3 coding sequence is TGTGCCAGCAGTTTAAGCCTCGGTGGGACAGGGGGCAGGTACGAGCAGTACTTC.

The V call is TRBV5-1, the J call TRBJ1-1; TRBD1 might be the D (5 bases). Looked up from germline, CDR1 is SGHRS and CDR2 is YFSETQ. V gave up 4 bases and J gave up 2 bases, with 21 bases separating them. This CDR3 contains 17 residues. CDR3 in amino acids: CASSPPGGLGTNTEAFF. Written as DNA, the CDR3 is TGCGCCAGCAGCCCCCCCGGCGGCCTTGGGACCAACACTGAAGCTTTCTTT.

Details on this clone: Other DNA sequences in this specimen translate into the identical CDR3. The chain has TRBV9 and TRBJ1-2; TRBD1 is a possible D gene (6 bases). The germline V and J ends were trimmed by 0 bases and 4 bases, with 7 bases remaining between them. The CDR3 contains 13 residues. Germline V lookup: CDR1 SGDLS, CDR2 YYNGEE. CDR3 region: CASSVGGGYGYTF. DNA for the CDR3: TGTGCCAGCAGCGTAGGAGGGGGCTATGGCTACACCTTC.

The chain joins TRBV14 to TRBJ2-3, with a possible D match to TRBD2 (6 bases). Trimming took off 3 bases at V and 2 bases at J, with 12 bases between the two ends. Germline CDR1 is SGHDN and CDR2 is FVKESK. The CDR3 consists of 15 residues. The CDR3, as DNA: TGTGCCAGCAGCCACCGGACGGGGGACACAGATACGCAGTATTTT. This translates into CASSHRTGDTDTQYF.

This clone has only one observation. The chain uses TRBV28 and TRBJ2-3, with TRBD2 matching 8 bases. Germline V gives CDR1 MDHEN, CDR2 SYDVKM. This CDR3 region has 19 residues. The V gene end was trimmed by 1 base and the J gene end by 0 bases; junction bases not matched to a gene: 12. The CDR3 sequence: CASSLLYVVGRASTDTQYF. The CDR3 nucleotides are TGTGCCAGCAGTTTATTGTACGTTGTCGGGAGGGCTAGCACAGATACGCAGTATTTT.

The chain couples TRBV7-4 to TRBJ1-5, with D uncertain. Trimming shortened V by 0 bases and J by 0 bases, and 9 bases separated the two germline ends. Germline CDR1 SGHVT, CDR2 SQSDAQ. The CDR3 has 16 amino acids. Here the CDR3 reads CASSLAPRTSNQPQHF. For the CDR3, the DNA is TGTGCCAGCAGCTTAGCGCCCAGGACTAGCAATCAGCCCCAGCATTTT.

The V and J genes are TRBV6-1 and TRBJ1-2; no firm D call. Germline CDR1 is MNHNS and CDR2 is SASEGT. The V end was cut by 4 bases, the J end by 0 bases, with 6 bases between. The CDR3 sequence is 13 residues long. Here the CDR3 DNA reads TGTGCCAGCAGTGGCAGGACTAACTATGGCTACACCTTC. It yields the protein CASSGRTNYGYTF.